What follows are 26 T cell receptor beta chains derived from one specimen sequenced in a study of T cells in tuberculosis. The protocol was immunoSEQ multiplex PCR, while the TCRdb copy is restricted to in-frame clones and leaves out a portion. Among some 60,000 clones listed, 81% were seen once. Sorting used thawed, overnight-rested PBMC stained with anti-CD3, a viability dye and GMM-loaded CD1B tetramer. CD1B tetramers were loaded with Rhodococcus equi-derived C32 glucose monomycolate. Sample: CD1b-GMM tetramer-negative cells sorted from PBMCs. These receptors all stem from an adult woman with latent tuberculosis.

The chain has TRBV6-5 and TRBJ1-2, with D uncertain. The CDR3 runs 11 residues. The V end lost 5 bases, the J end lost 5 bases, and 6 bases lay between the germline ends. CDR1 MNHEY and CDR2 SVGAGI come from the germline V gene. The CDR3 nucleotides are TGTGCCAGCAGTAACAAGTATGGCTACACCTTC. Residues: CASSNKYGYTF.

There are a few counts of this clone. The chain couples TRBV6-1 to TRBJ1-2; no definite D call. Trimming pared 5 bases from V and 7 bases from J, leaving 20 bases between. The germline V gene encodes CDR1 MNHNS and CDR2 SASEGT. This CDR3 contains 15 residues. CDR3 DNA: TGTGCCAGCAGTTTCAGGAGGCAGGCCCCTCTTGGCTACACCTTC. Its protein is CASSFRRQAPLGYTF.

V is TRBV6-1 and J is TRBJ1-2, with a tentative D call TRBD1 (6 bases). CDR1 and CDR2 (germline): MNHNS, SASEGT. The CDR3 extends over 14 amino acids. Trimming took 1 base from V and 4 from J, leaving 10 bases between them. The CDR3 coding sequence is TGTGCCAGCAGTGAAGGGGACACCCGCTATGGCTACACCTTC. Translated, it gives CASSEGDTRYGYTF.

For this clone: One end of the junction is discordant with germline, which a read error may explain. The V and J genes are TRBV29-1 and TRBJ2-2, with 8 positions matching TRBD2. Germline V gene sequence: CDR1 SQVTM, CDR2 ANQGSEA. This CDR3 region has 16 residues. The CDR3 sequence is CSVGSRTSKYTGQLFF. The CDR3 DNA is TGCAGCGTTGGGTCACGGACTAGCAAATACACCGGGCAGCTGTTTTTT.

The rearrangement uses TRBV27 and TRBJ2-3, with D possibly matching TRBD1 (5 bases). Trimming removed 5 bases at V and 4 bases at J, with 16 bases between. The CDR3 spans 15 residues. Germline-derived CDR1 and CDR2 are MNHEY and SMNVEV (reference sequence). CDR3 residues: CASSLDGIGADTQYF. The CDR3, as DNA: TGTGCCAGCAGTCTAGATGGAATAGGGGCAGATACGCAGTATTTT.

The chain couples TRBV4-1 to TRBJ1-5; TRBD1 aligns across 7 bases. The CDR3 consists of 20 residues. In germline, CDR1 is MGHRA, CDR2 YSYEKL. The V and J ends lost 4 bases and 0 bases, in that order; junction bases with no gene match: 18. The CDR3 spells CASSPPRSNRGLSSNQPQHF. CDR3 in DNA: TGCGCCAGCAGCCCTCCAAGATCTAACAGGGGCCTTTCTAGCAATCAGCCCCAGCATTTT.

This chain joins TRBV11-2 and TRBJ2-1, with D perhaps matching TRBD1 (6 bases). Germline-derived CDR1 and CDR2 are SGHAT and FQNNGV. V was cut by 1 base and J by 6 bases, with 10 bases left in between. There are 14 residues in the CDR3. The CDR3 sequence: CASSLGHRANEQFF. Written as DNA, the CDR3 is TGTGCCAGCAGCTTAGGTCACAGGGCCAATGAGCAGTTCTTC.

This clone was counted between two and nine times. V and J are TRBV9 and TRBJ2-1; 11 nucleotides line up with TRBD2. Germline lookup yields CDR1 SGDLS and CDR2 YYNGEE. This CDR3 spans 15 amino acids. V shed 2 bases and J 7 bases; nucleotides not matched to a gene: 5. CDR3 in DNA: TGTGCCAGCAGCGTTAGCGGGGGGGCATTGAATGAGCAGTTCTTC. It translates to CASSVSGGALNEQFF.

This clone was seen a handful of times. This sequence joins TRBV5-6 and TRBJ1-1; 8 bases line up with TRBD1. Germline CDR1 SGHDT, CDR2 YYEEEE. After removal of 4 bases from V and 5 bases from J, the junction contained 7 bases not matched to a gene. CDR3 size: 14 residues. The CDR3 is CASSTRGRGTEAFF. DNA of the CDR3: TGTGCCAGCAGCACCAGGGGGCGCGGGACTGAAGCTTTCTTT. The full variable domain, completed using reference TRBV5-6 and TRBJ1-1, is DAGVTQSPTHLIKTRGQQVTLRCSPKSGHDTVSWYQQALGQGPQFIFQYYEEEERQRGNFPDRFSGHQFPNYSSELNVNALLLGDSALYLCASSTRGRGTEAFFGQGTRLTVV.

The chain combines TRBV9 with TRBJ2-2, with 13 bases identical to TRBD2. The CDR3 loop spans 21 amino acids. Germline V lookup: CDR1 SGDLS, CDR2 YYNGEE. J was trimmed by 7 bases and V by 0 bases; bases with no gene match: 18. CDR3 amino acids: CASSVVPSIIWTSGGDGELFF. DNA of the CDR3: TGTGCCAGCAGCGTAGTCCCCTCCATTATCTGGACTAGCGGGGGAGACGGGGAGCTGTTTTTT.

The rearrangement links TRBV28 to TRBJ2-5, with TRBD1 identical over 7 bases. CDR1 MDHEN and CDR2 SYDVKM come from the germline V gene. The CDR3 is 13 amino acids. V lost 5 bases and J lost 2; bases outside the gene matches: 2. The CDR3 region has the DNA TGTGCCAGCAGTCCGGGACAGCAAGAGACCCAGTACTTC. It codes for CASSPGQQETQYF.

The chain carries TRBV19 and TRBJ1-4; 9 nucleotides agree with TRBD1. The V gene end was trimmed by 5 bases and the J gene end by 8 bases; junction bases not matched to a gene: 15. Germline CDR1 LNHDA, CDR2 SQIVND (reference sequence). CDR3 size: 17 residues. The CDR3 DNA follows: TGTGCCAGTAGTGTCGGGGGACCGGGACAGGGTGGGGAAAAACTGTTTTTT. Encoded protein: CASSVGGPGQGGEKLFF.

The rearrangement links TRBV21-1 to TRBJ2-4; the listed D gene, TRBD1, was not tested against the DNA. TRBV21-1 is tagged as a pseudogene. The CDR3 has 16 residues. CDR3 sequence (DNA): TGTGCCAGCAGCAAAGCCCCGAACCCCGCTTACAGCATTCAGTACTTC. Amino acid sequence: CASSKAPNPAYSIQYF.

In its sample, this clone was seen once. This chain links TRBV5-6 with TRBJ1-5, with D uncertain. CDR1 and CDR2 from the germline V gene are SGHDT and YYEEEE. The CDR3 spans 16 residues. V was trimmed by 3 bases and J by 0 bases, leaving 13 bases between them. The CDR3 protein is CASSSRGDYSNQPQHF. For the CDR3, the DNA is TGTGCCAGCAGCTCCCGGGGAGATTATAGCAATCAGCCCCAGCATTTT.

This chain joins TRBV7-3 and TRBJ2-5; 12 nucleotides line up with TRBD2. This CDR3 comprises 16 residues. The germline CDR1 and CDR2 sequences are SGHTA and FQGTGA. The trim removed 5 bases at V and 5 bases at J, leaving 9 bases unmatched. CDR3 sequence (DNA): TGTGCCAGCAGCGCGCTAGCGGGGGGGCCTAACGAGACCCAGTACTTC. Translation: CASSALAGGPNETQYF.

The CDR3 DNA follows: TGTGCCAGCAGCCAAGGTCTCGGACAGGGGAACTATGGCTACACCTTC. Translation gives CASSQGLGQGNYGYTF. V and J are TRBV14 and TRBJ1-2, with TRBD1 matching 9 bases. J was trimmed by 2 bases and V by 1 base; bases with no gene match: 5. Germline V lookup: CDR1 SGHDN, CDR2 FVKESK. This CDR3 is 16 amino acids long.

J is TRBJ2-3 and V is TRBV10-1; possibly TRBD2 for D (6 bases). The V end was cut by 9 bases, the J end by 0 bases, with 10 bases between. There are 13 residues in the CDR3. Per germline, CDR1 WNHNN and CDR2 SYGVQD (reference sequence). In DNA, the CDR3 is TGCGCCAGTAGCGGTTCTAGCACAGATACGCAGTATTTT. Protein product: CASSGSSTDTQYF.

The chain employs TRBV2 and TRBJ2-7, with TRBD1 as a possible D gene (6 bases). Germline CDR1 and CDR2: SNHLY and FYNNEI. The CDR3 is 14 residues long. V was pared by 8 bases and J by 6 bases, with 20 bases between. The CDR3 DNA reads TGTGCCAGCTCGGCGGCAGGGGCTCGGGTCGAGCAGTACTTC. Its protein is CASSAAGARVEQYF.

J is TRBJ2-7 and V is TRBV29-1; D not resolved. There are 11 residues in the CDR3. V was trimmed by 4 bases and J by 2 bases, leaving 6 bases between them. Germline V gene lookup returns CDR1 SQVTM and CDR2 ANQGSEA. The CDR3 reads CSVGTPYEQYF. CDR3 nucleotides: TGCAGCGTTGGCACTCCCTACGAGCAGTACTTC.

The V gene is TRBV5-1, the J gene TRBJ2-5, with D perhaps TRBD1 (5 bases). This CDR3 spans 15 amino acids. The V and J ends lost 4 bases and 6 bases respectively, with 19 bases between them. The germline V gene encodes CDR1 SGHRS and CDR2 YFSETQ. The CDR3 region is CASSEARTGFKTQYF. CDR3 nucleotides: TGCGCCAGCAGCGAAGCCCGTACAGGTTTCAAGACCCAGTACTTC.

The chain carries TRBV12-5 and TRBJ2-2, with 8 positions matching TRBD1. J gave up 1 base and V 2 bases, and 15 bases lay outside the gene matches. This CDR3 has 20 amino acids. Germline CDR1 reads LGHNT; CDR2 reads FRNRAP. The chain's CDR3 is CASGLISRDRYKLNTGELFF. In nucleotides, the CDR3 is TGTGCTAGTGGTTTGATCTCCCGGGACAGGTACAAATTGAACACCGGGGAGCTGTTTTTT.

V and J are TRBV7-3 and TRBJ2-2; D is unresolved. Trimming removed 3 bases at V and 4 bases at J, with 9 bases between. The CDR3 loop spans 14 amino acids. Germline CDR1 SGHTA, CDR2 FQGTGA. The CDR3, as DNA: TGTGCCAGCAGCTTGGGCCAGGCCACCGGGGAGCTGTTTTTT. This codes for CASSLGQATGELFF.

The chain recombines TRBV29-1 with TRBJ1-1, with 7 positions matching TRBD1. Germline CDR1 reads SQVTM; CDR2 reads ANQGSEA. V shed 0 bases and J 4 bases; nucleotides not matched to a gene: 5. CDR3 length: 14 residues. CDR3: CSVEERGRGTEAFF. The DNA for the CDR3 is TGCAGCGTTGAAGAGAGGGGGCGGGGCACTGAAGCTTTCTTT.

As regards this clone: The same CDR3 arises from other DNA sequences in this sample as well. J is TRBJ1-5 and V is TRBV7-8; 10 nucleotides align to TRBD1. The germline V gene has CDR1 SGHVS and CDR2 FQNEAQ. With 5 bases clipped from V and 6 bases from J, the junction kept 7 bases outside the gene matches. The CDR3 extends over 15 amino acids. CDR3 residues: CASSLTGGAGQPQHF. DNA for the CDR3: TGTGCCAGCAGCCTGACAGGGGGCGCGGGTCAGCCCCAGCATTTT. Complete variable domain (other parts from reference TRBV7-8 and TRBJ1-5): GAGVSQSPRYKVAKRGQDVALRCDPISGHVSLFWYQQALGQGPEFLTYFQNEAQLDKSGLPSDRFFAERPEGSVSTLKIQRTQQEDSAVYLCASSLTGGAGQPQHFGDGTRLSIL.

The CDR3 loop is CASSIGWTSGIRTGELFF. The DNA for the CDR3 is TGTGCCAGTAGTATCGGATGGACTAGCGGGATTCGGACCGGGGAGCTGTTTTTT. This chain joins TRBV19 and TRBJ2-2; 12 bases agree with TRBD2. In germline, CDR1 is LNHDA, CDR2 SQIVND (reference sequence). This CDR3 spans 18 amino acids. V shed 3 bases and J 5 bases; nucleotides not matched to a gene: 10.

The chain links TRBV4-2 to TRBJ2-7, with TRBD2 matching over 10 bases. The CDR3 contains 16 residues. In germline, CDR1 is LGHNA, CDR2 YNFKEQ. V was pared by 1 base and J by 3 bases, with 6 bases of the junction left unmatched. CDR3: CASSQALAGGIYEQYF. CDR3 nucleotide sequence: TGTGCCAGCAGCCAAGCCTTAGCGGGAGGAATCTACGAGCAGTACTTC.